These 24 T cell receptor beta chains came from one sample sequenced in a study of cytomegalovirus exposure and HLA in healthy donors (dated by TCRdb to about 2017). Receptor libraries were prepared by the immunoSEQ multiplex PCR assay. For the multiplex PCR, a mixture combining 60 forward primers for TCR Vbeta segments and 13 reverse primers for TCR Jbeta segments was used. TCRdb limited this immuneACCESS table to in-frame rearrangements with V and J called. A share of clones is missing; checked studies link under half to unresolved V genes, and the rest is unexplained. Present in this sample are roughly 98,000 clones, approximately 77% of which were seen just once. Less than 10% of the sample goes to the ten largest clones. The sample taken for sequencing was PBMCs. Every receptor here comes from a female donor in good health and CMV-seronegative.

This chain uses TRBV6-1 with TRBJ2-5, with 7 bases fitting TRBD1. The DNA end is more similar to TRBJ2-7, so the J call may be wrong. Germline V lookup: CDR1 MNHNS, CDR2 SASEGT. The CDR3 length is 14 residues. CDR3 protein: CASEARDRAYEQYF. The CDR3 DNA reads TGTGCCAGCGAGGCCCGTGACAGGGCCTACGAGCAGTACTTC.

This chain's CDR3 is CASSQDSINQPQHF. The DNA of the CDR3 is TGCGCCAGCAGCCAAGATTCCATCAATCAGCCCCAGCATTTT. The rearrangement joins TRBV4-3 to TRBJ1-5; D not resolved. The CDR3 spans 14 residues. Germline V gives CDR1 LGHNA, CDR2 YSLEER. Deletions cut 0 bases from V and 3 bases from J, with 6 bases between.

The V gene is TRBV7-8, the J gene TRBJ2-1, with 13 bases fitting TRBD2. This CDR3 has 15 amino acids. CDR1 is SGHVS, CDR2 FQNEAQ, per germline. V was pared by 5 bases and J by 7 bases, with 5 bases of the junction left unmatched. The CDR3 region is CASSDQLAGGNEQFF. CDR3 bases: TGTGCCAGCAGCGACCAACTAGCGGGGGGGAATGAGCAGTTCTTC.

The V call is TRBV9, the J call TRBJ1-6; tentatively, D is TRBD1 (5 bases). Germline lookup yields CDR1 SGDLS and CDR2 YYNGEE. The CDR3 is 14 amino acids. Trimming left V 4 bases short and J 9 bases short, with 14 bases between. The CDR3 protein is CASSFGDQGSPLHF. CDR3 bases: TGTGCCAGCAGCTTCGGCGATCAGGGTTCACCCCTCCACTTT.

The chain combines TRBV10-3 with TRBJ1-1, with TRBD1 identical over 7 bases. This CDR3 contains 17 residues. Germline CDR1 ENHRY, CDR2 SYGVKD. J lost 1 base, V lost 4 bases, and 12 bases had no gene match. The CDR3 coding sequence is TGTGCCATCAGTGGCACACAGGGGAAGGGGTCGAACACTGAAGCTTTCTTT. Its translation is CAISGTQGKGSNTEAFF.

This chain uses TRBV6-1 with TRBJ1-2, with 8 bases that match TRBD1. Trimming at V came to 7 bases and at J to 4 bases, leaving 8 bases not matched to a gene. CDR1 is MNHNS, CDR2 SASEGT, per germline. This CDR3 spans 14 amino acids. The CDR3 loop is CASMFTGGAYGYTF. The CDR3 coding sequence is TGTGCCAGCATGTTTACAGGGGGAGCCTATGGCTACACCTTC.

V gene TRBV7-3 combines with J gene TRBJ2-2; D not certain. Trimming pared 5 bases from V and 6 bases from J, leaving 16 bases between. The CDR3 is 15 residues long. The germline V gene encodes CDR1 SGHTA and CDR2 FQGTGA. Here the CDR3 reads CASSAQEKGAGELFF. CDR3 coding DNA: TGTGCCAGCAGCGCACAAGAAAAAGGAGCCGGGGAGCTGTTTTTT. Full variable domain (remainder filled in from reference TRBV7-3 and TRBJ2-2): GAGVSQTPSNKVTEKGKYVELRCDPISGHTALYWYRQSLGQGPEFLIYFQGTGAADDSGLPNDRFFAVRPEGSVSTLKIQRTERGDSAVYLCASSAQEKGAGELFFGEGSRLTVL.

The genes are TRBV19 and TRBJ2-7; TRBD1 matches 9 bases. The length of the CDR3 is 14 residues. Germline values: CDR1 LNHDA, CDR2 SQIVND (reference sequence). The V and J ends lost 3 bases and 3 bases, in that order; junction bases with no gene match: 3. CDR3 amino acids: CASSMAGQGYEQYF. CDR3 in DNA: TGTGCCAGTAGTATGGCGGGACAGGGCTACGAGCAGTACTTC.

This chain uses TRBV19 with TRBJ2-7, with D possibly being TRBD2 (6 bases). The CDR3 has 13 residues. From germline, CDR1 is LNHDA and CDR2 SQIVND (reference sequence). The V gene lost 6 bases and the J gene lost 3 bases, with 12 bases spanning the gap. CDR3 sequence reads: CASSGSLLYEQYF. CDR3 coding DNA: TGTGCCAGTAGCGGGAGCCTACTCTACGAGCAGTACTTC. Filled out from reference TRBV19 and TRBJ2-7, the complete variable domain reads DGGITQSPKYLFRKEGQNVTLSCEQNLNHDAMYWYRQDPGQGLRLIYYSQIVNDFQKGDIAEGYSVSREKKESFPLTVTSAQKNPTAFYLCASSGSLLYEQYFGPGTRLTVT.

This chain joins TRBV19 and TRBJ1-4; D not resolved. The CDR3 has 14 residues. The ends were cut back, 7 bases at V and 0 bases at J, with 9 bases in the middle. From germline, CDR1 is LNHDA and CDR2 SQIVND (reference sequence). The CDR3 spells CASNPGATNEKLFF. The DNA for the CDR3 is TGTGCCAGTAACCCGGGTGCAACTAATGAAAAACTGTTTTTT.

The chain employs TRBV6-6 and TRBJ2-5, with 9 bases lining up with TRBD1. Germline CDR1 is MNHNY and CDR2 is SVGAGI (reference sequence). Germline trimming cut 6 bases from V and 6 bases from J; bases unmatched to any gene: 11. The CDR3 extends over 15 amino acids. CDR3 protein: CASRPDRGSAKTQYF. DNA of the CDR3: TGTGCCAGCAGACCCGACAGGGGGTCTGCGAAGACCCAGTACTTC.

V is TRBV28 and J is TRBJ2-3, with 8 bases matching TRBD2. Losses at the gene ends were 6 bases for V and 0 bases for J; bases not matched to a gene: 14. Germline V gene data show CDR1 as MDHEN and CDR2 as SYDVKM. The CDR3 extends over 18 amino acids. The CDR3: CASRTGGAGETSTDTQYF. The CDR3 DNA reads as TGTGCCAGCAGGACCGGGGGAGCGGGAGAGACTAGCACAGATACGCAGTATTTT.

CDR3 in amino acids: CTSSPGGQGETQYF. In nucleotides, the CDR3 is TGCACCAGCAGCCCCGGCGGACAGGGGGAGACCCAGTACTTC. V usage is TRBV1 and J usage is TRBJ2-5; the table's TRBD1 call for D was not verified on the DNA. TRBV1 is a documented pseudogene. This CDR3 comprises 14 residues.

For this clone: A junction end diverges from the germline sequence, so it may reflect a read error. This chain links TRBV7-7 with TRBJ2-5; tentative D call: TRBD1 (6 bases). The CDR3 runs to 16 residues. From germline, CDR1 is SSHAT and CDR2 FNYEAQ (reference sequence). The CDR3 DNA is TGTGCTAGCAGCCAAACCCGGGACACCAACCAAGAGACCCAGTACTTC. Translating it yields CASSQTRDTNQETQYF.

V is TRBV6-6 and J is TRBJ1-1; 7 bases fit TRBD1. The length of the CDR3 is 15 residues. After removal of 6 bases from V and 4 bases from J, the junction contained 11 bases not matched to a gene. Germline V CDR1 and CDR2: MNHNY, SVGAGI (reference sequence). The chain's CDR3 is CASSRDGKGATEAFF. In DNA, the CDR3 is TGTGCCAGCAGCCGCGACGGCAAGGGGGCCACTGAAGCTTTCTTT.

V gene TRBV27 combines with J gene TRBJ1-1; no firm D call. Germline-derived CDR1 and CDR2 are MNHEY and SMNVEV (reference sequence). This CDR3 contains 13 residues. V shed 2 bases and J shed 1 base, with 5 bases lying between them. The CDR3 DNA reads as TGTGCCAGCAGTTTACAGGAGAACACTGAAGCTTTCTTT. Translation: CASSLQENTEAFF.

In this sample, this clone turned up a few times. The rearrangement joins TRBV15 to TRBJ1-5; TRBD1 matches 8 bases. The CDR3 is made up of 16 amino acids. Per germline, CDR1 LNHNV and CDR2 YYDKDF (reference sequence). With 4 bases clipped from V and 5 bases from J, the junction kept 10 bases outside the gene matches. Here the CDR3 DNA reads TGTGCCACCAGCACAACCGGGACAGGTATCGATCAGCCCCAGCATTTT. It codes for CATSTTGTGIDQPQHF.

J is TRBJ2-3 and V is TRBV6-5, with TRBD1 as a possible D gene (5 bases). V was shortened by 5 bases and J by 0 bases, with 12 bases between the two germline ends. Germline V gene sequence: CDR1 MNHEY, CDR2 SVGAGI. The CDR3 has 15 amino acids. The CDR3 loop reads CASSSTGVSTDTQYF. Here the CDR3 DNA reads TGTGCCAGCAGTAGTACAGGAGTCAGCACAGATACGCAGTATTTT.

The J gene is TRBJ1-4, the V gene TRBV15; D call uncertain. Trimming took off 0 bases at V and 17 bases at J, with 13 bases between the two ends. Germline lookup yields CDR1 LNHNV and CDR2 YYDKDF (reference sequence). There are 12 residues in the CDR3. As DNA, the CDR3 is TGTGCCACCAGCAGAGATGTTGGGGAGTCTTTTTTT. Amino acids: CATSRDVGESFF. The full variable domain, in which reference TRBV15 and TRBJ1-4 provide the parts outside the CDR3, is DAMVIQNPRYQVTQFGKPVTLSCSQTLNHNVMYWYQQKSSQAPKLLFHYYDKDFNNEADTPDNFQSRRPNTSFCFLDIRSPGLGDTAMYLCATSRDVGESFFGSGTQLSVL.

The V gene is TRBV4-1, the J gene TRBJ2-2; 10 positions agree with TRBD2. The germline CDR1 and CDR2 sequences are MGHRA and YSYEKL. This CDR3 region has 15 residues. The V segment lost 4 bases and the J segment 1 base; nucleotides outside the gene matches: 0. The chain's CDR3 is CASSPSGGNTGELFF. CDR3 sequence (DNA): TGCGCCAGCAGCCCTAGCGGGGGGAACACCGGGGAGCTGTTTTTT.

CDR3 nucleotides: TGTGCCAGCCAACGGGGGGACTCCTACGAGCAGTACTTC. Its protein product is CASQRGDSYEQYF. This chain links TRBV28 with TRBJ2-5, with 7 bases fitting TRBD2. Near its end, the DNA agrees better with TRBJ2-7, so the J call may be wrong. Germline V lookup: CDR1 MDHEN, CDR2 SYDVKM. This CDR3 comprises 13 residues.

Notes on this clone: A junction boundary mismatches the germline segment, possibly from a read error. The genes are TRBV2 and TRBJ1-5, with D possibly being TRBD1 (5 bases). Per the germline V gene, CDR1 is SNHLY and CDR2 is FYNNEI. The CDR3 runs 14 residues. DNA of the CDR3: TGCGCCAGCAGCCCCGTGGGGCCGGATCAGCCCCAGCATTTT. As protein: CASSPVGPDQPQHF.

The V and J genes are TRBV19 and TRBJ1-2; 8 nucleotides line up with TRBD1. This CDR3 has 16 amino acids. The germline gives CDR1 LNHDA, CDR2 SQIVND (reference sequence). V shed 6 bases, J shed 8 bases, and the junction held 17 bases outside the gene matches. CDR3 DNA: TGTGCCAGTAGGACTGGGACATCAGGGGGCATCTCCGGCTACACCTTC. The encoded protein is CASRTGTSGGISGYTF.

The chain is built from TRBV4-1 and TRBJ2-5, with 8 bases fitting TRBD2. V was clipped by 5 bases and J by 5 bases; unmatched bases: 7. Germline lookup yields CDR1 MGHRA and CDR2 YSYEKL. CDR3 length: 14 amino acids. The DNA of the CDR3 is TGCGCCAGCAGCTACGGGGGGGCGGGTGAGACCCAGTACTTC. This translates into CASSYGGAGETQYF.